The rows below give T cell receptor beta chains drawn from one sample of a study of early T cells in non-severe SARS-CoV-2 infection. TCRdb re-called the 5' RACE reads through MiXCR, storing one row per CDR3 protein. The sample yields tens of thousands of distinct CDR3 sequences, roughly a tenth seen once. Sequenced material: whole blood. Source of these receptors: an adult who was a healthcare worker with PCR-confirmed SARS-CoV-2 infection or an uninfected control (not recorded which). Each CDR3 is given with its conserved first and last residue. A D gene is named only where the DNA matches it firmly. Clone size, where shown, is once, few, many, or a class for clones that have expanded.

clone size	V gene	D gene	CDR3 length	J gene	CDR3 DNA	CDR3 protein
NA	TRBV11-2	TRBD2	15	TRBJ2-1	TGTGCCAGCAGCTTAGGGCGCGGGGGGTTAGGTGAGCAGTTCTTC	CASSLGRGGLGEQFF
few	TRBV4-3	NA	15	TRBJ2-7	TGCGCCAGCAGCCGAGGGTCTAGCGTAGCTTACGAGCAGTACTTC	CASSRGSSVAYEQYF
few	TRBV19	TRBD1	14	TRBJ2-3	TGTGCCAGTAGTCAGACAGGGAACACAGATACGCAGTATTTT	CASSQTGNTDTQYF
few	TRBV15	NA	14	TRBJ2-7	TGTGCCACCAGCAGAGATAATGAGGTCCACGAGCAGTACTTC	CATSRDNEVHEQYF
few	TRBV6-1	NA	13	TRBJ1-2	TGTGCCGGTAAAGGTACCGGGCTAGATGGCTACACCTTC	CAGKGTGLDGYTF
few	TRBV2	NA	12	TRBJ2-7	TGTGCCAGCAGGAAGGACCTCTACGAGCAGTACTTC	CASRKDLYEQYF
NA	TRBV12-3/TRBV12-4	NA	12	TRBJ2-1	TGTGCCAGCACCTGGGGGTTAAATGAGCAGTTCTTC	CASTWGLNEQFF
NA	TRBV7-6	NA	15	TRBJ2-5	TGTGCCAGCAGCTTATCTATAGGGCAACAAGAGACCCAGTACTTC	CASSLSIGQQETQYF
NA	TRBV28	NA	13	TRBJ1-5	TGTGCCAGCCTTAAGGGGCCAGGTCAGCCCCAGCATTTT	CASLKGPGQPQHF
NA	TRBV12-3/TRBV12-4	NA	14	TRBJ2-3	TGTGCCAGCCGGCTACCACTGGCGGGCCATACGCAGTATTTT	CASRLPLAGHTQYF
few	TRBV19	NA	14	TRBJ1-2	TGTGCCAGTAGTAACCGGGACCGAGGACGGGGCTACACCTTC	CASSNRDRGRGYTF
NA	TRBV6-5	TRBD1	14	TRBJ2-3	TGTGCCAGCAGTTGGACAGGGGGAACAGATACGCAGTATTTT	CASSWTGGTDTQYF
many	TRBV5-1	NA	14	TRBJ1-4	TGCGCCAGCAGCAGAGAACAGGGAAATGAAAAACTGTTTTTT	CASSREQGNEKLFF
many	TRBV13	NA	17	TRBJ2-7	TGTGCCAGCAGCTCGCTTAACTGGGAAAAGGGTTCCTACGAGCAGTACTTC	CASSSLNWEKGSYEQYF
many	TRBV12-3/TRBV12-4	NA	16	TRBJ1-2	TGTGCCAGCAGTTTACTCCCTGGACCGAACCTCTATGGCTACACCTTC	CASSLLPGPNLYGYTF
few	TRBV20-1	NA	14	TRBJ2-3	TGCAGTGCCAATACCCTAGTGGGCGAAGATACGCAGTATTTT	CSANTLVGEDTQYF
NA	TRBV29-1	TRBD1	13	TRBJ2-2	TGCAGCGTGCGACAGGGGTACTCCGGGGAGCTGTTTTTT	CSVRQGYSGELFF
many	TRBV20-1	NA	17	TRBJ1-2	TGCAGTGCACCCCGGAATCTACGGGTGGGGGTGGTCTATGGCTACACCTTC	CSAPRNLRVGVVYGYTF
few	TRBV2	NA	14	TRBJ1-5	TGTGCCAGCAGTGAATCGTCAGGGTATCAGCCCCAGCATTTT	CASSESSGYQPQHF